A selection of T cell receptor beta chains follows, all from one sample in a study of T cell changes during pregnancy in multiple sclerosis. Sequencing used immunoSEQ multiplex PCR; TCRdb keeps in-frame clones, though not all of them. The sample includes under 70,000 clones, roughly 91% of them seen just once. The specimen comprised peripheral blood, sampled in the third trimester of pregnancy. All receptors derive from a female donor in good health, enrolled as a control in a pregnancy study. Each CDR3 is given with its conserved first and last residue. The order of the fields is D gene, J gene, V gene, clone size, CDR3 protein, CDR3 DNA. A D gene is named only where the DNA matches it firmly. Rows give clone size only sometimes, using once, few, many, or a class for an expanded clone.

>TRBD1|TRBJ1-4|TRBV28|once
CATRQGIFDQTRTANEKLFF
TGTGCCACCCGACAGGGTATTTTCGATCAAACCCGGACAGCTAATGAAAAACTGTTTTTT
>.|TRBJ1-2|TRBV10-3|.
CAISESRGLSPYGYTF
TGTGCCATCAGTGAGTCTCGAGGTCTCAGCCCTTATGGCTACACCTTC
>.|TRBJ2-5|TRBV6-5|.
CASSYLISREQETQYF
TGTGCCAGCAGTTACCTTATATCGCGAGAGCAAGAGACCCAGTACTTC
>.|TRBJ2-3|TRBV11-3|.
CASSSRNTDTQYF
TGTGCCAGCAGCTCCAGGAACACAGATACGCAGTATTTT
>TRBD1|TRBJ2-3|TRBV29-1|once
CSVETGADTQYF
TGCAGCGTTGAGACAGGGGCAGATACGCAGTATTTT
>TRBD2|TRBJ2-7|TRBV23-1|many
CASSQPGGFDEQYF
TGCGCCAGCAGTCAACCGGGGGGTTTCGACGAGCAGTACTTC
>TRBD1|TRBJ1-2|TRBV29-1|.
CSVEVDRGYGYTF
TGCAGCGTTGAAGTCGACAGGGGCTATGGCTACACCTTC
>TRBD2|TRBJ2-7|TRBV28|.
CASSPPLAGNRYEQYF
TGTGCCAGCAGTCCCCCCCTAGCGGGAAACCGCTACGAGCAGTACTTC
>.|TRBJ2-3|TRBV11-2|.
CASSTIRQPDTQYF
TGTGCCAGCAGCACAATAAGACAGCCAGATACGCAGTATTTT
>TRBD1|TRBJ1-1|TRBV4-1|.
CASSPGGTEAFF
TGCGCCAGCAGCCCAGGGGGCACTGAAGCTTTCTTT
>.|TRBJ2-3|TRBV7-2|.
CASSTYRDSTDTQYF
TGTGCCAGCAGCACATACAGGGACAGCACAGATACGCAGTATTTT
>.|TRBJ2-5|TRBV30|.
CAWSVSQRGPETQYF
TGTGCCTGGAGTGTAAGCCAAAGGGGTCCGGAGACCCAGTACTTC
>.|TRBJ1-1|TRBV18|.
CASSPPSRHQNTEAFF
TGTGCCAGCTCACCACCGAGCCGACACCAGAACACTGAAGCTTTCTTT
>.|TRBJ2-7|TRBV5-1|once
CASSFLGSLDEQYF
TGCGCCAGCAGCTTCTTGGGGAGTCTCGACGAGCAGTACTTC
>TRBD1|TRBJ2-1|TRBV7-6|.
CASSPGTVTEQFF
TGTGCCAGCAGCCCCGGGACAGTTACTGAGCAGTTCTTC
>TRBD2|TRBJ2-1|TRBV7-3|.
CASSPGLAGAYNEQFF
TGTGCCAGCAGCCCCGGACTAGCGGGGGCCTACAATGAGCAGTTCTTC
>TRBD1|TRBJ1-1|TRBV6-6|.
CASSSGQGAFTEAFF
TGTGCCAGCAGTTCGGGACAGGGGGCATTCACTGAAGCTTTCTTT
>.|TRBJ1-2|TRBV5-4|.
CASSSNSRATGNYGYTF
TGTGCCAGCAGCTCAAACTCGCGGGCTACGGGGAACTATGGCTACACCTTC
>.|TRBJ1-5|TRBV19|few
CASSSLRVTNNQPQHF
TGTGCCAGTAGTTCACTCCGGGTCACCAACAATCAGCCCCAGCATTTT
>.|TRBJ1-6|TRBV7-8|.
CASSPGGTNYNSPLHF
TGTGCCAGCAGCCCCGGCGGGACCAACTATAATTCACCCCTCCACTTT
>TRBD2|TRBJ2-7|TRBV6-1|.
CASREGLADSYEQYF
TGTGCCAGCAGGGAGGGACTAGCGGACTCCTACGAGCAGTACTTC
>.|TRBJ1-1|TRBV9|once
CASSDPRDAENTEAFF
TGTGCCAGCAGCGACCCGAGGGATGCTGAGAACACTGAAGCTTTCTTT
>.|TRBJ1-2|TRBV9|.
CAGPHLPQSRGGYTF
TGTGCCGGCCCCCACCTCCCTCAGAGTAGGGGTGGCTACACCTTC
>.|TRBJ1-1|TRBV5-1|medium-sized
CASSNGQPNTEAFF
TGCGCCAGCAGCAATGGACAGCCAAACACTGAAGCTTTCTTT
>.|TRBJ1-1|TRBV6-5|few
CASSYSGGDEAFF
TGTGCCAGCAGTTACTCAGGGGGAGATGAAGCTTTCTTT
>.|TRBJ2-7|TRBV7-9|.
CASSFDTFYEQYF
TGTGCCAGCAGCTTCGACACCTTCTACGAGCAGTACTTC
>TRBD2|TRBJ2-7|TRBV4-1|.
CASSQVAGGPIYEQYF
TGCGCCAGCAGCCAGGTAGCGGGAGGGCCTATCTACGAGCAGTACTTC
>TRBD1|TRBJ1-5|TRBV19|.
CASRMTGSNQPQHF
TGTGCCAGTAGGATGACAGGGAGCAATCAGCCCCAGCATTTT
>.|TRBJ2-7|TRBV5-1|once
CASSLEGGLRRAKYF
TGCGCCAGCAGCTTGGAAGGTGGACTTCGAAGAGCAAAGTACTTC
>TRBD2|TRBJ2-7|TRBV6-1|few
CASSSTSGYEQYF
TGTGCCAGCAGTTCGACTAGCGGCTACGAGCAGTACTTC
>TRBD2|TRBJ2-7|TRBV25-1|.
CASSGETSGASYEQYF
TGTGCCAGCAGTGGCGAGACTAGCGGGGCCTCCTACGAGCAGTACTTC
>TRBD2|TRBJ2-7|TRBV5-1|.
CASRVVAGAYEQYF
TGCGCCAGCAGAGTCGTGGCGGGAGCCTACGAGCAGTACTTC
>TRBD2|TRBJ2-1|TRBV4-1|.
CASSQVAGVGGNEQFF
TGCGCCAGCAGCCAAGTGGCGGGAGTTGGGGGCAATGAGCAGTTCTTC
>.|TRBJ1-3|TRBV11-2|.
CASSLEPSGNTIYF
TGTGCCAGCAGCTTAGAACCTAGTGGAAACACCATATATTTT
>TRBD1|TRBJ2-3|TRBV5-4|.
CASSLGGQGSTDTQYF
TGTGCCAGCAGCTTGGGGGGACAGGGTAGCACAGATACGCAGTATTTT